Described below is a single T cell receptor (beta chain) sequence and its context. The target antigen is unknown. In total, each donor contributed a single heparinised blood draw that averaged around 120 mL. The data were obtained in a study of beta chain features in type 1 diabetes. About the study: Patient and healthy donor groups were alike in age, gender and cell yields.

The study's findings and limits: Moderately but significantly shorter TCRB CDR3s were found in Type 1 diabetes patients in all four CD4+ subsets. Any HLA effect on TCRB rearrangement was left unresolved by small sub-analyses. Possible PCR preference for shorter templates applied equally to patients and controls.

The study reverse transcribed the entire isolated RNA, so it sequenced expressed TCRB transcripts. Sequenced by immunoSEQ multiplex PCR; TCRdb stores in-frame clones only, minus some. This sample has about 660,000 clones; 11% to 15% occur once, and the top ten carry 0.04%. The germline gives CDR1 SNHLY, CDR2 FYNNEI. This CDR3 has 14 residues. V gave up 5 bases and J gave up 0 bases, with 7 bases separating them. The sequence derives from a man younger than 30 with type 1 diabetes. The V call is TRBV2, the J call TRBJ1-4; D ambiguous. Sequencing was done on a sample of naive CD4+ T cells from blood. CDR3 amino acids: CASSPDATNEKLFF. CDR3 nucleotide sequence: TGTGCCAGCAGTCCGGATGCAACTAATGAAAAACTGTTTTTT.